The source of this TCR beta chain is a study of cytomegalovirus exposure and HLA in healthy donors. All donors participated as healthy donors of bone marrow. V lost 6 bases and J lost 1, with 12 bases in between. Germline assignment: CDR1 MDHEN and CDR2 SYDVKM. This CDR3 has 14 amino acids. The PCR made use of 60 Vbeta and 13 Jbeta primers. Profiling relied on immunoSEQ multiplex PCR, and the TCRdb table lists in-frame clones only, not all of them. The sample lists roughly 110,000 clones, 81% occurring once. The rearrangement uses TRBV28 and TRBJ1-1, with D possibly matching TRBD1 (6 bases). Material for sequencing was PBMCs. The receptor's source is a man aged 30-40 years in good health and CMV-seronegative. As DNA, the CDR3 is TGTGCCAGCAGCCGCCTGACAGGGAACACTGAAGCTTTCTTT. Protein sequence: CASSRLTGNTEAFF.